The clone carrying this TCR beta chain was observed a few times. Its antigen is not identified. Here immunoSEQ multiplex PCR was the method, and the copy in TCRdb shows in-frame clones only, minus some. The data hold 9,000 to 13,000 clones, with 60% to 80% observed a single time. This specimen comes from a study of PD-1 blockade in classical Hodgkin lymphoma. Sample time point: cycle 4 day 1 (C4D1), after more than five weeks of nivolumab. Each patient relapsed following autologous stem cell transplantation, and prior brentuximab vedotin exposure differed. The authors purified CD4+ T cells from thawed PBMCs by magnetic negative selection. The CDR3 is made up of 12 amino acids. Looked up from germline, CDR1 is KGHSH and CDR2 is LQKENI. Germline trimming cut 5 bases from V and 7 bases from J; bases unmatched to any gene: 3. Findings and caveats of the study: Causes of the repertoire differences remain undefined, possibly disease activity or prior therapy.

The gene calls are TRBV18 and TRBJ1-1; TRBD1 matches 8 bases. The source is a human donor with classical Hodgkin lymphoma. Here the sequenced sample was CD4+ T cells from blood, taken before the fourth cycle of nivolumab. The chain's CDR3 is CASSFDRGEAFF. The CDR3 DNA reads TGTGCCAGCTCATTCGACAGGGGTGAAGCTTTCTTT.